This is a list of T cell receptor beta chains from one sample in a study of T cell repertoires in cytomegalovirus infection. A single record per CDR3 protein comes from TCRdb applying MiXCR to the reads. The table includes some 170,000 distinct CDR3 sequences, roughly 17% detected once. The source material was CD8+ T cells from PBMCs. Receptors were obtained from a human donor in good health (CMV status not recorded). Some clones in this sample may be carry-over from other donors' samples. Each CDR3 is given with its conserved first and last residue. D genes are given only for firm matches. Expanded clones get a size class; other rows say once, few or many, or leave the size out.

j_call | d_call | clone_size | v_call | cdr3_aa | cdr3_nt
TRBJ1-4 | NA | few | TRBV7-8 | CASSLDPGTHDSTNEKLFF | TGTGCCAGCAGCTTAGACCCCGGGACCCATGATTCAACTAATGAAAAACTGTTTTTT
TRBJ2-1 | TRBD1 | few | TRBV7-2 | CASSQKPGTGDDEQFF | TGTGCCAGCAGCCAAAAGCCCGGGACAGGGGACGATGAGCAGTTCTTC
TRBJ2-5 | NA | NA | TRBV12-3/TRBV12-4 | CASSLYGSQETQYF | TGTGCCAGCAGTTTATATGGCAGCCAAGAGACCCAGTACTTC
TRBJ2-4 | NA | NA | TRBV10-3 | CAISEDRENIQYF | TGTGCCATCAGTGAAGACAGAGAAAACATTCAGTACTTC
TRBJ1-2 | NA | NA | TRBV25-1 | CASSASVNYGYTF | TGTGCCAGCAGTGCGAGCGTAAACTATGGCTACACCTTC
TRBJ2-1 | TRBD2 | NA | TRBV28 | CASSLVAGVENEQFF | TGTGCCAGCAGTTTAGTAGCGGGGGTGGAAAATGAGCAGTTCTTC
TRBJ2-7 | TRBD1 | few | TRBV6-1 | CASSGYRGFFYEQYF | TGTGCCAGCAGTGGTTACAGGGGGTTTTTCTACGAGCAGTACTTC
TRBJ1-2 | NA | few | TRBV7-6 | CASSLAPHGYTF | TGTGCCAGCAGCTTAGCCCCCCATGGCTACACCTTC
TRBJ1-6 | NA | NA | TRBV10-3 | CAIRGQLSSYNSPLHF | TGTGCCATCAGAGGACAGCTAAGCTCCTATAATTCACCCCTCCACTTT
TRBJ1-1 | NA | NA | TRBV4-1 | CASSQDRGGEAFF | TGCGCCAGCAGCCAAGACAGGGGCGGTGAAGCTTTCTTT
TRBJ2-1 | NA | few | TRBV4-1 | CASSFPGGGTSYNEQFF | TGCGCCAGCAGCTTTCCGGGGGGAGGGACATCCTACAATGAGCAGTTCTTC
TRBJ1-2 | TRBD1 | NA | TRBV28 | CASSFRRGRYGYTF | TGTGCCAGCAGTTTTCGCAGGGGGCGTTATGGCTACACCTTC
TRBJ1-2 | NA | NA | TRBV4-3 | CASSQDKLGLPYGYTF | TGCGCCAGCAGCCAAGACAAGCTGGGCCTTCCCTATGGCTACACCTTC
TRBJ1-2 | NA | few | TRBV29-1 | CSVAGFHGYTF | TGCAGCGTTGCAGGGTTTCATGGCTACACCTTC
TRBJ2-4 | NA | few | TRBV28 | CASSLYGLLAKNIQYF | TGTGCCAGCAGTTTATACGGTCTACTAGCCAAAAACATTCAGTACTTC
TRBJ1-1 | NA | NA | TRBV27 | CASQGRGTEAFF | TGTGCCAGCCAGGGGCGGGGGACTGAAGCTTTCTTT
TRBJ1-3 | NA | NA | TRBV7-8 | CASSRADTIYF | TGTGCCAGCAGCCGGGCGGACACCATATATTTT
TRBJ2-7 | NA | few | TRBV29-1 | CSVQDGTDYEQYF | TGCAGCGTTCAAGACGGGACCGACTACGAGCAGTACTTC
TRBJ1-5 | NA | NA | TRBV12-3/TRBV12-4 | CASSLSRPQPQHF | TGTGCCAGCAGTTTAAGCAGGCCGCAGCCCCAGCATTTT
TRBJ1-1 | NA | few | TRBV29-1 | CSVWNTEAFF | TGCAGCGTTTGGAACACTGAAGCTTTCTTT
TRBJ1-1 | NA | NA | TRBV7-6 | CASSLAGIDTEAFF | TGTGCCAGCAGCTTAGCGGGGATCGACACTGAAGCTTTCTTT
TRBJ2-3 | NA | NA | TRBV5-1 | CASSLEQQGTDTQYF | TGCGCCAGCAGCTTGGAACAACAAGGCACAGATACGCAGTATTTT
TRBJ1-1 | NA | few | TRBV7-4 | CASSFAGEAFF | TGTGCCAGCAGCTTTGCCGGCGAAGCTTTCTTT
TRBJ2-3 | NA | few | TRBV7-2 | CASSPPGAFRDTQYF | TGTGCCAGCAGCCCACCCGGGGCTTTTCGAGATACGCAGTATTTT
TRBJ2-2 | NA | NA | TRBV6-1 | CASSFLLGTGELFF | TGTGCCAGCAGTTTCCTACTGGGGACCGGGGAGCTGTTTTTT
TRBJ2-6 | NA | few | TRBV2 | CASSRAFGANVLTF | TGTGCCAGCAGCAGGGCGTTTGGGGCCAACGTCCTGACTTTC
TRBJ1-6 | NA | NA | TRBV7-9 | CASSSTRWTDNSPLHF | TGTGCCAGCAGCTCCACCCGATGGACGGATAATTCACCCCTCCACTTT
TRBJ2-3 | NA | NA | TRBV9 | CASSVAGSYTDTQYF | TGTGCCAGCAGCGTAGCGGGGAGCTACACAGATACGCAGTATTTT
TRBJ2-1 | NA | few | TRBV6-6 | CASSYSPTAYNEQFF | TGTGCCAGCAGTTACTCCCCCACAGCCTACAATGAGCAGTTCTTC
TRBJ2-7 | TRBD1 | few | TRBV28 | CATDRQGAREQYF | TGTGCCACCGATCGACAGGGGGCCCGCGAGCAGTACTTC
TRBJ2-3 | TRBD2 | few | TRBV12-3/TRBV12-4 | CASSPEIAGGSTDTQYF | TGTGCCAGCAGCCCCGAGATAGCGGGGGGAAGCACAGATACGCAGTATTTT
TRBJ2-7 | TRBD1 | few | TRBV7-9 | CASSSRTGAAYEQYF | TGTGCCAGCAGCTCCCGGACAGGAGCGGCCTACGAGCAGTACTTC
TRBJ1-6 | NA | NA | TRBV4-2 | CASSQESEVISSYNLPLHF | TGTGCCAGCAGCCAAGAATCTGAGGTCATTTCTTCCTATAATTTACCCCTCCACTTT
TRBJ2-7 | TRBD2 | few | TRBV6-2/TRBV6-3 | CASSYPPWGGNSYEQYF | TGTGCCAGCAGTTACCCCCCATGGGGGGGGAATTCCTACGAGCAGTACTTC
TRBJ2-2 | TRBD1 | NA | TRBV29-1 | CSVDRGLNTGELFF | TGCAGCGTTGACAGGGGGCTGAACACCGGGGAGCTGTTTTTT
TRBJ1-1 | NA | few | TRBV28 | CASSFREGMNTEAFF | TGTGCCAGCAGTTTTAGAGAGGGGATGAACACTGAAGCTTTCTTT
TRBJ1-6 | NA | NA | TRBV4-1 | CASSPLPSPSYNSPLHF | TGCGCCAGCAGCCCGCTCCCGTCTCCCTCCTATAATTCACCCCTCCACTTT
TRBJ2-7 | NA | NA | TRBV10-3 | CAILAGDQQAYEQYF | TGTGCCATTTTGGCCGGGGACCAACAGGCCTACGAGCAGTACTTC
TRBJ2-3 | TRBD1 | few | TRBV7-2 | CASRTRGRTDTQYF | TGTGCCAGCAGAACAAGGGGGCGTACAGATACGCAGTATTTT
TRBJ2-7 | NA | NA | TRBV28 | CASSLPSGTDTYEQYF | TGTGCCAGCAGTCTACCCTCCGGGACTGATACATACGAGCAGTACTTC
TRBJ2-7 | TRBD2 | few | TRBV20-1 | CSAPYFHASGGLEQYF | TGCAGTGCCCCCTATTTCCATGCTAGCGGGGGGCTCGAGCAGTACTTC
TRBJ2-7 | NA | NA | TRBV7-2 | CASSSRQSYEQYF | TGTGCCAGCAGCTCTAGACAGTCCTACGAGCAGTACTTC
TRBJ1-5 | NA | NA | TRBV27 | CASSLERNSNQPQHF | TGTGCCAGCAGTTTAGAGAGGAACTCCAATCAGCCCCAGCATTTT
TRBJ2-1 | NA | few | TRBV14 | CASSQGQSSYNEQFF | TGTGCCAGCAGCCAAGGACAGAGCTCCTACAATGAGCAGTTCTTC
TRBJ1-1 | NA | NA | TRBV4-1 | CASSQEAGRTEAFF | TGCGCCAGCAGCCAAGAGGCGGGAAGAACTGAAGCTTTCTTT
TRBJ2-7 | NA | few | TRBV7-9 | CASSFPGYEQYF | TGTGCCAGCAGCTTTCCCGGCTACGAGCAGTACTTC
TRBJ2-1 | NA | NA | TRBV7-9 | CASSSDRPINNEQFF | TGTGCCAGCAGCTCTGACAGGCCCATCAACAATGAGCAGTTCTTC
TRBJ2-1 | NA | few | TRBV6-6 | CASSYSTRGTSSYNEQFF | TGTGCCAGCAGTTACTCTACGAGGGGCACAAGCTCCTACAATGAGCAGTTCTTC
TRBJ2-2 | NA | NA | TRBV7-2 | CASSYDSSNTGELFF | TGTGCCAGCAGCTATGACAGTTCGAACACCGGGGAGCTGTTTTTT
TRBJ1-2 | NA | NA | TRBV9 | CASSDDRSYGYTF | TGTGCCAGCAGCGACGACAGGAGCTATGGCTACACCTTC
TRBJ1-1 | NA | few | TRBV2 | CASSIVDSTEAFF | TGTGCCAGCAGTATTGTCGACAGCACTGAAGCTTTCTTT
TRBJ2-7 | NA | NA | TRBV4-2 | CASSQERASTYEQYF | TGTGCCAGCAGCCAAGAACGGGCAAGTACCTACGAGCAGTACTTC
TRBJ1-2 | NA | NA | TRBV4-1 | CASSQEYGFFGYTF | TGCGCCAGCAGCCAAGAGTACGGGTTCTTCGGCTACACCTTC